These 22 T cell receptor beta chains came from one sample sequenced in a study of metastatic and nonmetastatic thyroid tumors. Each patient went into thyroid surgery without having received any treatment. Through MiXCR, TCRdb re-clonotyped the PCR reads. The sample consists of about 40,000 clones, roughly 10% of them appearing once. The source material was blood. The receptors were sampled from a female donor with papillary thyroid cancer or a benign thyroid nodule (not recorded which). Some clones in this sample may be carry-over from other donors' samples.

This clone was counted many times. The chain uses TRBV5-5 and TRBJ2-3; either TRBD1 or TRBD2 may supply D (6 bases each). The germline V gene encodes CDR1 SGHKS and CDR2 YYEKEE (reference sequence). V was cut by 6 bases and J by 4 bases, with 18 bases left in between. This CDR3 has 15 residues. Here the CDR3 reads CASIGGLTGSDTQYF. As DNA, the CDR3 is TGTGCCAGCATAGGGGGACTCACAGGTTCAGATACGCAGTATTTT. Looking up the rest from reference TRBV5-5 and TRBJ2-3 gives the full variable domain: DAGVTQSPTHLIKTRGQQVTLRCSPISGHKSVSWYQQVLGQGPQFIFQYYEKEERGRGNFPDRFSARQFPNYSSELNVNALLLGDSALYLCASIGGLTGSDTQYFGPGTRLTVL.

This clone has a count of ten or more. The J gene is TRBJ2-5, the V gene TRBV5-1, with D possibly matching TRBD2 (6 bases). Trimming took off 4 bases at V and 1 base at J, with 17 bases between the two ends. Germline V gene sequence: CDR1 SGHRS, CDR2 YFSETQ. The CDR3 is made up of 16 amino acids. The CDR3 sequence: CASSPGVASGQETQYF. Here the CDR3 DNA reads TGCGCCAGCAGCCCGGGGGTGGCTTCTGGCCAAGAGACCCAGTACTTC.

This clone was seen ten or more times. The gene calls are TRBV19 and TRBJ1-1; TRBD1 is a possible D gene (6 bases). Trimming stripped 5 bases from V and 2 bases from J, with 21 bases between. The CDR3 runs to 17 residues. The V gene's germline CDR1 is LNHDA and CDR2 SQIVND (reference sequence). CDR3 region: CASSYRGVGGGNTEAFF. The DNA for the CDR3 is TGTGCCAGTAGTTACCGAGGGGTAGGGGGGGGTAACACTGAAGCTTTCTTT.

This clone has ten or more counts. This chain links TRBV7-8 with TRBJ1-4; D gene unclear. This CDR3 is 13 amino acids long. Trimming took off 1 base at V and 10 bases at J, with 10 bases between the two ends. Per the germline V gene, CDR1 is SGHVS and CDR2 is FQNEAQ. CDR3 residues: CASSLVVGGKLFF. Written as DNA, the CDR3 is TGTGCCAGCAGCTTAGTTGTGGGAGGAAAACTGTTTTTT.

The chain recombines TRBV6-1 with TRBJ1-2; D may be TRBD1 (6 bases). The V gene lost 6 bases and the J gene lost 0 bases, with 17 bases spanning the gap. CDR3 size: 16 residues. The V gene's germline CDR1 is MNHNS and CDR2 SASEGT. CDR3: CASRVPGTLANYGYTF. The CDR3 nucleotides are TGTGCCAGCAGAGTCCCGGGGACATTAGCTAACTATGGCTACACCTTC.

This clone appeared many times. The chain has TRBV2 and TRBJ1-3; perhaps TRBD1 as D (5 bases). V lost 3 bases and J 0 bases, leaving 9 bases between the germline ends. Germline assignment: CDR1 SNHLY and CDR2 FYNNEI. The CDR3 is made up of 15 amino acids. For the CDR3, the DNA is TGTGCCAGCAGTGATGACAGCCTCTCTGGAAACACCATATATTTT. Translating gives CASSDDSLSGNTIYF.

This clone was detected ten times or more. The CDR3 protein is CASSFISGRRNTIYF. The CDR3, as DNA: TGTGCCAGCAGTTTTATTTCCGGCCGAAGAAACACCATATATTTT. V usage is TRBV12-3 or TRBV12-4 and J usage is TRBJ1-3; D gene ambiguous. V shed 3 bases and J shed 5 bases, with 14 bases lying between them. This CDR3 has 15 residues.

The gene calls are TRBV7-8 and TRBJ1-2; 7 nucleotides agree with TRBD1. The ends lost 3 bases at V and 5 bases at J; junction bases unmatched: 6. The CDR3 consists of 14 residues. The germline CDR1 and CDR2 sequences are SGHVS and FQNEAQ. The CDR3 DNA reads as TGTGCCAGCAGCTTGGGGGACAGCATTTATGGCTACACCTTC. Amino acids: CASSLGDSIYGYTF.

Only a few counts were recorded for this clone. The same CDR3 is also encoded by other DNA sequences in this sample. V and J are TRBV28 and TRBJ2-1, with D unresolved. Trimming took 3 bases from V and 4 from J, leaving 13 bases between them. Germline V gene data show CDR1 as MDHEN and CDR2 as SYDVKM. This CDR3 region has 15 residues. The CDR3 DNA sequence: TGTGCCAGCAGTTTTCCCGGTGTCGGATACAATGAGCAGTTCTTC. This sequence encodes CASSFPGVGYNEQFF.

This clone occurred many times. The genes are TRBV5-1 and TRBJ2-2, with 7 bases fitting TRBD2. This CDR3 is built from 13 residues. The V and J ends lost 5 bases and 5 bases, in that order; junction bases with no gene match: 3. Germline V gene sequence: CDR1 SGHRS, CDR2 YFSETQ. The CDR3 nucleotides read TGCGCCAGCAGGCGGGAGCATACCGGGGAGCTGTTTTTT. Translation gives CASRREHTGELFF.

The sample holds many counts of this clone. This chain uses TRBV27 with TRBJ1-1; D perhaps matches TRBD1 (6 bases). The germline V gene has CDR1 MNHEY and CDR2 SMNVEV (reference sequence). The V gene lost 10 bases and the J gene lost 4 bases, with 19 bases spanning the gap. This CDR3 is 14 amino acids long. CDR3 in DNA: TGTGCCACTTCCGCCATGGGGGGCACCACTGAAGCTTTCTTT. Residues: CATSAMGGTTEAFF.

CDR3 nucleotide sequence: TGTGCCAGCAGCTTACTAGCGGTAGTAGGTGATACGCAGTATTTT. This gives the protein CASSLLAVVGDTQYF. The chain employs TRBV11-1 and TRBJ2-3, with 7 bases aligning to TRBD2. The length of the CDR3 is 15 residues. The germline CDR1 and CDR2 sequences are SGHAT and FQDESV (reference sequence). Germline trimming cut 2 bases from V and 6 bases from J; bases unmatched to any gene: 8.

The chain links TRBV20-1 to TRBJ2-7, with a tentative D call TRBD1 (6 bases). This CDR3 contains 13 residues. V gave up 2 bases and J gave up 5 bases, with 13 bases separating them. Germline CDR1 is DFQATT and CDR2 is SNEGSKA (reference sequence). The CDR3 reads CSARKRQVDEQYF. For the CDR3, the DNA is TGCAGTGCTAGAAAGCGACAGGTGGACGAGCAGTACTTC.

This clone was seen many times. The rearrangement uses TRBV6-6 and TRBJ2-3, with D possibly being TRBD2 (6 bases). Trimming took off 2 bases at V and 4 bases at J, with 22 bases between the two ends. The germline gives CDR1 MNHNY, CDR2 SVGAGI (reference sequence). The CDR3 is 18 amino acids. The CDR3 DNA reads TGTGCCAGCAGTTACACTTCATTAGCGGACAACCCCGCAGATACGCAGTATTTT. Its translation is CASSYTSLADNPADTQYF.

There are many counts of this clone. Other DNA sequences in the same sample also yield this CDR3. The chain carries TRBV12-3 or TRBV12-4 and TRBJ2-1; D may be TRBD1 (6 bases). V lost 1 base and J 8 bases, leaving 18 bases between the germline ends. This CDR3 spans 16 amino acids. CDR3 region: CASSLESARGFDEQFF. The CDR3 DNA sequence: TGTGCCAGCAGTTTAGAGAGTGCCAGGGGCTTCGATGAGCAGTTCTTC.

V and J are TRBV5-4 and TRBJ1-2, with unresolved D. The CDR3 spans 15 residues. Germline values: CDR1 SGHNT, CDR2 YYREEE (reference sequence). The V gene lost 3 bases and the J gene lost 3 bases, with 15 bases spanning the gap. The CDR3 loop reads CASSSPAEGDYGYTF. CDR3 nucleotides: TGTGCCAGCAGCTCGCCGGCAGAAGGAGACTATGGCTACACCTTC.

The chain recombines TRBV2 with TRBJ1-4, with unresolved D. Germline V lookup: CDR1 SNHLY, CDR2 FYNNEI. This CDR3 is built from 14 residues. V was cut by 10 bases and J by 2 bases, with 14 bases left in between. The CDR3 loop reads CATTRWVTNEKLFF. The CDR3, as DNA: TGTGCCACTACCCGTTGGGTGACTAATGAAAAACTGTTTTTT.

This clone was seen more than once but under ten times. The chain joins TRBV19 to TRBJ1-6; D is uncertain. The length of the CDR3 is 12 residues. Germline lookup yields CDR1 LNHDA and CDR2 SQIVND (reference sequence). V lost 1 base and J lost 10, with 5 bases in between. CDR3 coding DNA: TGTGCCAGTAGTATAGGTGGATCACCCCTCCACTTT. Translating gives CASSIGGSPLHF. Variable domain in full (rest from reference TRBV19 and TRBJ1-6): DGGITQSPKYLFRKEGQNVTLSCEQNLNHDAMYWYRQDPGQGLRLIYYSQIVNDFQKGDIAEGYSVSREKKESFPLTVTSAQKNPTAFYLCASSIGGSPLHFGNGTRLTVT.

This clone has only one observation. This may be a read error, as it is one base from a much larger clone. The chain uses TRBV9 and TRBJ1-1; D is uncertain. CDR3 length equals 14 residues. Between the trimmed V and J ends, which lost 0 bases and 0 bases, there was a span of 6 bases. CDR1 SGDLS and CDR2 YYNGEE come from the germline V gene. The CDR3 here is CASSVATVNTEAFF. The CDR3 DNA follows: TGTGCCAGCAGCGTAGCTACGGTGAACACTGAAGCTTTCTTT.

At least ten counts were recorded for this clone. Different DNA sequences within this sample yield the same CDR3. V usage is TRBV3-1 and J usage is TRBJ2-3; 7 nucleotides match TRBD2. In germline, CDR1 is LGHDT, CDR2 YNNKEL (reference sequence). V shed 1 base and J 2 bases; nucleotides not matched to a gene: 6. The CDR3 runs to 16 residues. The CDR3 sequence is CASSQGNSGPTDTQYF. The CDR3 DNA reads TGTGCCAGCAGCCAAGGAAATAGCGGGCCCACAGATACGCAGTATTTT.

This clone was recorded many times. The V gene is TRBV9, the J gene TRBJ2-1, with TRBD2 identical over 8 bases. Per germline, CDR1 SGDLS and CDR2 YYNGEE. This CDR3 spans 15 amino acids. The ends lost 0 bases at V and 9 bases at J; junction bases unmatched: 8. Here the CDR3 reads CASSVVSGGRGEQFF. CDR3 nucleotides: TGTGCCAGCAGCGTAGTTTCGGGAGGGCGGGGTGAGCAGTTCTTC. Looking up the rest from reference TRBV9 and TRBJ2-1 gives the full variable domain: DSGVTQTPKHLITATGQRVTLRCSPRSGDLSVYWYQQSLDQGLQFLIQYYNGEERAKGNILERFSAQQFPDLHSELNLSSLELGDSALYFCASSVVSGGRGEQFFGPGTRLTVL.

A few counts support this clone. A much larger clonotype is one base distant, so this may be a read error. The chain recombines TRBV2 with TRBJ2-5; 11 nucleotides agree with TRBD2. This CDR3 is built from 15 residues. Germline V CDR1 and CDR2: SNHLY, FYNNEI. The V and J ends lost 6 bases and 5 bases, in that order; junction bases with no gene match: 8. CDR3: CASRLAGGCGETQYF. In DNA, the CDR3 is TGTGCCAGCAGGCTAGCGGGAGGATGTGGGGAGACCCAGTACTTC.